Described below is a single TCR beta chain sequence and its context. The antigen is undetermined. Trimming at V came to 3 bases and at J to 0 bases, leaving 0 bases not matched to a gene. Germline V gives CDR1 MRHNA, CDR2 SNTAGT. The CDR3 contains 15 residues. The data were taken from a study of shared clonotypes between healthy human individuals. About the research overall: Per donor, three plates held CD4 naive cells, three held CD4 memory, two held CD8 naive and one held CD8 memory. Regarding the study as a whole: The naive CD4 repertoires of four donors were compared, and roughly 5.1% of clonotypes were shared.

The donor population consisted of healthy HIV-negative adults with no recent acute infections or vaccinations. Here immunoSEQ multiplex PCR was the method, and the copy in TCRdb shows in-frame clones only, minus some. The table shows 100,000 or so clones, with approximately 70% occurring only once. This chain uses TRBV6-4 with TRBJ2-1; 9 nucleotides agree with TRBD1. The source is a woman in her 30s in good health. Sequenced material: memory CD8+ T cells sorted from blood. Subset specified: CD45RO+ cells pooled with CCR7-negative TemRA cells. The CDR3 loop reads CASSETGGSYNEQFF. CDR3 in DNA: TGTGCCAGCAGTGAGACAGGGGGCTCCTACAATGAGCAGTTCTTC.